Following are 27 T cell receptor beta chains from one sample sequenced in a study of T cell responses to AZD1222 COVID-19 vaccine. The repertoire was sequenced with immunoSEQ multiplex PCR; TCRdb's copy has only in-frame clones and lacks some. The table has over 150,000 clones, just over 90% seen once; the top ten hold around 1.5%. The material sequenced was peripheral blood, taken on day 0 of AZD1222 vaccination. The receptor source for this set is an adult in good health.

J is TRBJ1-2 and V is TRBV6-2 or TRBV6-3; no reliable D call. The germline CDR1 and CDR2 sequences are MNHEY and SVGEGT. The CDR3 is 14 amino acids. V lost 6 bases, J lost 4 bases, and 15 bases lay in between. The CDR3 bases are TGTGCCAGCAGCCCACGGGCCGCTACCTATGGCTACACCTTC. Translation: CASSPRAATYGYTF.

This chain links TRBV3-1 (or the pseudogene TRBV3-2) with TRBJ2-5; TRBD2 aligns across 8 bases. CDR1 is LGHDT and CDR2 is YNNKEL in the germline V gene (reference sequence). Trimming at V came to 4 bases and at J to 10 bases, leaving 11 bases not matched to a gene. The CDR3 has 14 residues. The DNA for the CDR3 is TGTGCCAGCAGCCCCCCCGGGCGGGGGGTCGACCAGTACTTC. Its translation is CASSPPGRGVDQYF.

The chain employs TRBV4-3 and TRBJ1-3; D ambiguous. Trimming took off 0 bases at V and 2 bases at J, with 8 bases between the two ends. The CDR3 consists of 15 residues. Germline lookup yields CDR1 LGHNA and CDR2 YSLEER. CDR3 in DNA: TGCGCCAGCAGCCAAGATTTTACTGCTGGAAACACCATATATTTT. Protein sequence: CASSQDFTAGNTIYF.

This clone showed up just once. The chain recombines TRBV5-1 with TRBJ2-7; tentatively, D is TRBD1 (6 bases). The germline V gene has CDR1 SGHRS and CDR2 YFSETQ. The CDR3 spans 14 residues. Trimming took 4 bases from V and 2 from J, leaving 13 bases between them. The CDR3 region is CASSPGTPTYEQYF. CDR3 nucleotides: TGCGCCAGCAGCCCAGGGACACCAACCTACGAGCAGTACTTC. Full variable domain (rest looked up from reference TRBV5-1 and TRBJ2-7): KAGVTQTPRYLIKTRGQQVTLSCSPISGHRSVSWYQQTPGQGLQFLFEYFSETQRNKGNFPGRFSGRQFSNSRSEMNVSTLELGDSALYLCASSPGTPTYEQYFGPGTRLTVT.

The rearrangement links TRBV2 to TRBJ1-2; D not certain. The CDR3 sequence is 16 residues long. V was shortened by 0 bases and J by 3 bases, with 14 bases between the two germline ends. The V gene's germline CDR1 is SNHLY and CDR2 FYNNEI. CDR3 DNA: TGTGCCAGCAGTGAAGCGCTTCGGGATACCCACTATGGCTACACCTTC. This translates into CASSEALRDTHYGYTF.

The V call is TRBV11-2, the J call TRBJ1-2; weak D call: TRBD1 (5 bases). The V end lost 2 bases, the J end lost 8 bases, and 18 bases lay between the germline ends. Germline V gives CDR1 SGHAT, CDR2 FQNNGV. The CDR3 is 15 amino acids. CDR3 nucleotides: TGTGCCAGCAGCTTACCCCGCGGGGCTTTAGAGGGCTACACCTTC. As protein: CASSLPRGALEGYTF.

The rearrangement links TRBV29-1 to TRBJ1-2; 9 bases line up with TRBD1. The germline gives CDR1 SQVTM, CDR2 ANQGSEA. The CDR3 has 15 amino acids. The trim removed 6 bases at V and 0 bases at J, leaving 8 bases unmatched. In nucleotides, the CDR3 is TGCAGCGTCGCCGGGACAGGGCAAACTAACTATGGCTACACCTTC. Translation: CSVAGTGQTNYGYTF.

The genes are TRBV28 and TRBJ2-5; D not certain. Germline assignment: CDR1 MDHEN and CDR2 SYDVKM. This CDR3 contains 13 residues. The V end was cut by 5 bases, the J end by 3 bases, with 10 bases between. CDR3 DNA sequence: TGTGCCAGCAGTCCACAGACAAAAGAGACCCAGTACTTC. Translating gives CASSPQTKETQYF.

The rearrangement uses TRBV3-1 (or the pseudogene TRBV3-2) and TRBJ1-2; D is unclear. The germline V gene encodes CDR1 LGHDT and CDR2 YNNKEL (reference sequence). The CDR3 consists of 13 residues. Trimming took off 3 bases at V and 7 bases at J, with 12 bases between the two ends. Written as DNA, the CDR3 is TGTGCCAGCAGCCAGCCCCGCCGGGTTGGCTACACCTTC. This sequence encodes CASSQPRRVGYTF.

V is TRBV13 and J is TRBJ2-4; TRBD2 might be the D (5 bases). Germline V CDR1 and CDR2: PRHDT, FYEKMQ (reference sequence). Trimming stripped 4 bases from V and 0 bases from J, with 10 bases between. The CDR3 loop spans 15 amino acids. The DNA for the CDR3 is TGTGCCAGCAGCTCCGGACTTCTAGCCAAAAACATTCAGTACTTC. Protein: CASSSGLLAKNIQYF.

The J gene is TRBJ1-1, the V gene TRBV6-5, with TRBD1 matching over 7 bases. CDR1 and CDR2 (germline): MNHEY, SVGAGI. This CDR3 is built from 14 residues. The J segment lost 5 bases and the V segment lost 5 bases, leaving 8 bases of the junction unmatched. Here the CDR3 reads CASSLTGDGTEAFF. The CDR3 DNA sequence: TGTGCCAGCAGTCTCACAGGGGACGGGACTGAAGCTTTCTTT.

CDR3 nucleotide sequence: TGTGCCAGCTCACCGACGTACTCGACAGTGGGTCACACTGAAGCTTTCTTT. Amino acid sequence: CASSPTYSTVGHTEAFF. The chain links TRBV18 to TRBJ1-1; D might be TRBD1 (5 bases). Germline-derived CDR1 and CDR2 are KGHSH and LQKENI. The CDR3 runs to 17 residues. Trimming took 3 bases from V and 3 from J, leaving 20 bases between them. The full variable domain, rest sourced from reference TRBV18 and TRBJ1-1, is NAGVMQNPRHLVRRRGQEARLRCSPMKGHSHVYWYRQLPEEGLKFMVYLQKENIIDESGMPKERFSAEFPKEGPSILRIQQVVRGDSAAYFCASSPTYSTVGHTEAFFGQGTRLTVV.

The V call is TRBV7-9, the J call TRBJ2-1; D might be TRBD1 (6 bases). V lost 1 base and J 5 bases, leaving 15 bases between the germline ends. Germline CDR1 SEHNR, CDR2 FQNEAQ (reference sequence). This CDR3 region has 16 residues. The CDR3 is CASSLVQGARNNEQFF. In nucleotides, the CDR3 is TGTGCCAGCAGCTTAGTACAGGGAGCTAGGAACAATGAGCAGTTCTTC.

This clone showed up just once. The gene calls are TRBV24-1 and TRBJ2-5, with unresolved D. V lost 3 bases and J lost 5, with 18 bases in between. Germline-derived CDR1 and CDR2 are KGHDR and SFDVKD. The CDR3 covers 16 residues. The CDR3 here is CATSDRLTHSRETQYF. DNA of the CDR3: TGTGCCACCAGTGATCGGTTGACCCATTCAAGGGAGACCCAGTACTTC.

The CDR3 sequence: CASSHSAGDTYNEQFF. CDR3 bases: TGTGCCAGCAGCCACTCGGCGGGGGACACCTACAATGAGCAGTTCTTC. The J gene is TRBJ2-1, the V gene TRBV14, with D perhaps TRBD2 (7 bases). Germline CDR1 and CDR2: SGHDN and FVKESK. Trimming took off 3 bases at V and 2 bases at J, with 14 bases between the two ends. The CDR3 covers 16 residues.

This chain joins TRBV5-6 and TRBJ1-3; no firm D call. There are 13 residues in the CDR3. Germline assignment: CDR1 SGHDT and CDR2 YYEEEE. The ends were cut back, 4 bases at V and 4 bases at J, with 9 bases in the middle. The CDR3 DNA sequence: TGTGCCAGCAGCCCTAGGAGGGGAAACACCATATATTTT. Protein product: CASSPRRGNTIYF.

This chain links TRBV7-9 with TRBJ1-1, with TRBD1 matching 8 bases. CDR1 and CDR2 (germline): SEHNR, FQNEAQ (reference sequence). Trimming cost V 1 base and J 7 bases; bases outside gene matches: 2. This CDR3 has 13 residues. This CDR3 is CASSLEGQGEAFF. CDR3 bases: TGTGCCAGCAGCTTAGAAGGACAGGGTGAAGCTTTCTTT. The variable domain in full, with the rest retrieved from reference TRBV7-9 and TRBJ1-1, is DTGVSQNPRHKITKRGQNVTFRCDPISEHNRLYWYRQTLGQGPEFLTYFQNEAQLEKSRLLSDRFSAERPKGSFSTLEIQRTEQGDSAMYLCASSLEGQGEAFFGQGTRLTVV.

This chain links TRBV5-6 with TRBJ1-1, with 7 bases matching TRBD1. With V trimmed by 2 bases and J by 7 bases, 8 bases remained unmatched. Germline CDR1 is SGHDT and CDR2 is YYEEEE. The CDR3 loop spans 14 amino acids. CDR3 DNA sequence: TGTGCCAGCAGCTTCCTTCGGGGACAGAGTGAAGCTTTCTTT. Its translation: CASSFLRGQSEAFF.

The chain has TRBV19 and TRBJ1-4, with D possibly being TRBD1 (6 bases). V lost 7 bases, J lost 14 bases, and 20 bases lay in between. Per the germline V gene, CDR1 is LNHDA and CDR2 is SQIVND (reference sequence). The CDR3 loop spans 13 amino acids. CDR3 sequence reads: CASTPGGRGTLFF. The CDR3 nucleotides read TGTGCCAGTACCCCGGGGGGCCGGGGAACGCTGTTTTTT.

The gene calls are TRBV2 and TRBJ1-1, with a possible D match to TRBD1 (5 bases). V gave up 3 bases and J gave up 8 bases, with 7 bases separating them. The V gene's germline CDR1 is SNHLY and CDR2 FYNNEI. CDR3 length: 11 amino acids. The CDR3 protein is CASSEGPEAFF. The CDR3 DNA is TGTGCCAGCAGTGAGGGACCCGAAGCTTTCTTT.

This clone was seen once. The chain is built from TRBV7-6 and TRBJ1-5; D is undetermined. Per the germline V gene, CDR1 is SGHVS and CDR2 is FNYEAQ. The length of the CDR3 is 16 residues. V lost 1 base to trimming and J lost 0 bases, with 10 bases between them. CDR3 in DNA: TGTGCCAGCAGCTTAGGCCAGGTGAATAGCAATCAGCCCCAGCATTTT. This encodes CASSLGQVNSNQPQHF.

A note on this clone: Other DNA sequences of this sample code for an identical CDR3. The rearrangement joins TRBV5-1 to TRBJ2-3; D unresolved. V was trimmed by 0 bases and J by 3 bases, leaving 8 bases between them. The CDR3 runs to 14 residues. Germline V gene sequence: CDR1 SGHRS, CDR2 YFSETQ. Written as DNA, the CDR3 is TGCGCCAGCAGCTTGGAACGGGTAACAGATACGCAGTATTTT. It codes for CASSLERVTDTQYF.

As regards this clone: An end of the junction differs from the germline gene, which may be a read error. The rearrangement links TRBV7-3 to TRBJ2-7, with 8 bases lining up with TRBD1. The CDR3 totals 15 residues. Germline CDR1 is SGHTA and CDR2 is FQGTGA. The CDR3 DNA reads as TGTGCCAGCAGCTTACAAGGACAGGGATCCTCCGAGCAGTACTTC. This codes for CASSLQGQGSSEQYF. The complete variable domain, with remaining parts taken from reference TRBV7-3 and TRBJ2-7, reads GAGVSQTPSNKVTEKGKYVELRCDPISGHTALYWYRQSLGQGPEFLIYFQGTGAADDSGLPNDRFFAVRPEGSVSTLKIQRTERGDSAVYLCASSLQGQGSSEQYFGPGTRLTVT.

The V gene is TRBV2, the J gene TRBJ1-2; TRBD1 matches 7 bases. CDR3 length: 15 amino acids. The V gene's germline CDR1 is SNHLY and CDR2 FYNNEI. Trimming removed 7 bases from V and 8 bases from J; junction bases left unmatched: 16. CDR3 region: CASIFDRVQGGGYTF. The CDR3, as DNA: TGTGCCAGCATTTTCGACAGGGTCCAAGGCGGCGGCTACACCTTC.

CDR3 DNA sequence: TGCAGCGCAGCGGGACAACTTAAAGACACCATATATTTT. This sequence encodes CSAAGQLKDTIYF. The V call is TRBV29-1, the J call TRBJ1-3; D is possibly TRBD1 (6 bases). V lost 7 bases to trimming and J lost 8 bases, with 18 bases between them. Germline V gene lookup returns CDR1 SQVTM and CDR2 ANQGSEA. The CDR3 is made up of 13 amino acids.

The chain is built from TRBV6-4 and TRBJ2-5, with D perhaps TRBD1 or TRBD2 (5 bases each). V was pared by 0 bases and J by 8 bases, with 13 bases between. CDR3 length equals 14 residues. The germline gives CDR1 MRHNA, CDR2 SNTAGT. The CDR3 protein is CASSDSSIGGTQYF. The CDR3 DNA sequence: TGTGCCAGCAGTGACTCGAGTATTGGGGGAACCCAGTACTTC.

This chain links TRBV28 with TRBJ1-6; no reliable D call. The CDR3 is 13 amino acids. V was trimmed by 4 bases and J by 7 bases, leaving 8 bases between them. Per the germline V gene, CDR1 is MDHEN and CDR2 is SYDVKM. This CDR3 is CASSSPGNSPLHF. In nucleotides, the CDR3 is TGTGCCAGCAGTTCCCCCGGGAATTCACCCCTCCACTTT.